This T cell receptor beta chain emerged from a study of cytomegalovirus exposure and HLA in healthy donors. The study ran its PCR with 60 Vbeta and 13 Jbeta primers. Sequencing was performed with immunoSEQ multiplex PCR; in TCRdb, only in-frame clones are kept and a portion is missing. The table includes approximately 170,000 clones, 65% to 90% detected once. Germline V lookup: CDR1 SQVTM, CDR2 ANQGSEA. The V segment lost 4 bases and the J segment 2 bases; nucleotides outside the gene matches: 7. The CDR3 totals 15 residues. The rearrangement uses TRBV29-1 and TRBJ2-2; 7 bases agree with TRBD2. The receptor comes from a human donor in good health. Source material: PBMCs. CDR3 DNA sequence: TGCAGCGTTGCGGCGTCGGGGGGAAACACCGGGGAGCTGTTTTTT. It is translated as CSVAASGGNTGELFF.